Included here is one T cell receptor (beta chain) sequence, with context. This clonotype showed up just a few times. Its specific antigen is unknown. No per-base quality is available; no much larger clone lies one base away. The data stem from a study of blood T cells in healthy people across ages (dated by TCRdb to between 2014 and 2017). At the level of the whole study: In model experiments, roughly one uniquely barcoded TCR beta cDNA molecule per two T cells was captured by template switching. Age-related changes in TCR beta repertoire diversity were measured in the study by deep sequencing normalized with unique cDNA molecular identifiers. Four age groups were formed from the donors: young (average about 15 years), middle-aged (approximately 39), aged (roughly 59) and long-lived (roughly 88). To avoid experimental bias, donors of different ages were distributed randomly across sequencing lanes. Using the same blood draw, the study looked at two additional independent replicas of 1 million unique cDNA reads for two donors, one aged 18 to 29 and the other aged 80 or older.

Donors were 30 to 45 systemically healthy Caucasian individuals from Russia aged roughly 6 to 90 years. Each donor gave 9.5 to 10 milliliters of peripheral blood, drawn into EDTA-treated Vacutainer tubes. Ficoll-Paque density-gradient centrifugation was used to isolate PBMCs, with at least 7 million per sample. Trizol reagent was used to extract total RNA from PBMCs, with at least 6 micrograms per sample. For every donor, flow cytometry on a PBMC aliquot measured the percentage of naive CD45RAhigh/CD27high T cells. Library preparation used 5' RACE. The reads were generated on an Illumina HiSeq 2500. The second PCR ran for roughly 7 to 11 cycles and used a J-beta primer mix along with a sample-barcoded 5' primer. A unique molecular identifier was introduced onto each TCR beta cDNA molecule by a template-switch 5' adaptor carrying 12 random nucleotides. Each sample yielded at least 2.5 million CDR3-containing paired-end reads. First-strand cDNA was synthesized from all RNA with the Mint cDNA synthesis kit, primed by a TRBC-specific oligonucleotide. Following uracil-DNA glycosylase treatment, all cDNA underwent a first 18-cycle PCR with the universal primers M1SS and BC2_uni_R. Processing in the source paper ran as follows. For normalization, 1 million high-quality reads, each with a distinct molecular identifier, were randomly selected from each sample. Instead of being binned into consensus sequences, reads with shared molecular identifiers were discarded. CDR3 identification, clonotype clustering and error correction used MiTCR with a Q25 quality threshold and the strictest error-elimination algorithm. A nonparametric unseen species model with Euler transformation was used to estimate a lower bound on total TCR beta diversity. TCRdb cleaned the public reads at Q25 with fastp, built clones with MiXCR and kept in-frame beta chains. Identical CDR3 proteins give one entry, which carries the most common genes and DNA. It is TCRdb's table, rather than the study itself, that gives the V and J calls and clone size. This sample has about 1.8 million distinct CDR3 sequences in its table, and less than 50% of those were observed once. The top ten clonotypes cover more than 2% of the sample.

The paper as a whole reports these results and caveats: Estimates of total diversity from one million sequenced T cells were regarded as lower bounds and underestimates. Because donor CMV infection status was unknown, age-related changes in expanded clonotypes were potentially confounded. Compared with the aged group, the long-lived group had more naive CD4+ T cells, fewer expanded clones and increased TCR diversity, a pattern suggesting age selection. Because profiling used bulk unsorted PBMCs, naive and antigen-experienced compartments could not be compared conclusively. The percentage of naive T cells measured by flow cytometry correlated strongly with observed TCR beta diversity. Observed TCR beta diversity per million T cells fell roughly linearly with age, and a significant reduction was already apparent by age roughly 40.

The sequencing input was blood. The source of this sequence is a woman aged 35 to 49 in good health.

The DNA is TGCAGTGCCAGGATACTAGCCAAAAACATTCAGTACTTC. This encodes CSARILAKNIQYF. The sequence joins TRBV20-1 to TRBJ2-4, with an unclear D gene assignment. V loses 6 bases of germline sequence and J loses 0 bases, and the interval between the two ends is 9 bases. Its CDR3 holds 13 amino acids, cysteine through phenylalanine. Only the CDR3 DNA stays, 39 bases, in frame from base 1. Per the germline V gene (reference sequence), DFQATT is the CDR1 and SNEGSKA is the CDR2.